This TCR beta chain was found in a study of cytomegalovirus exposure and HLA in healthy donors. Study-level background: Approximately 190 million T cells yielded approximately 100 million unique TCR beta sequences, as an earlier analysis found.

Primers: 60 Vbeta forward and 13 Jbeta reverse. The protocol was immunoSEQ multiplex PCR, while the TCRdb copy is restricted to in-frame clones and leaves out a portion. There are over 60,000 clones in the sample; approximately 70% occur only once, and about 15% lies in the top ten. V was clipped by 6 bases and J by 5 bases; unmatched bases: 6. The V gene's germline CDR1 is SQVTM and CDR2 ANQGSEA. The CDR3 loop spans 14 amino acids. This sequence joins TRBV29-1 and TRBJ2-1; TRBD1 matches 11 bases. Sequencing used PBMCs. This TCR was recovered from a male donor in good health and CMV-seropositive. CDR3 sequence reads: CSVYRDRGNNEQFF. The DNA for the CDR3 is TGCAGCGTCTACCGGGACAGGGGGAACAATGAGCAGTTCTTC.